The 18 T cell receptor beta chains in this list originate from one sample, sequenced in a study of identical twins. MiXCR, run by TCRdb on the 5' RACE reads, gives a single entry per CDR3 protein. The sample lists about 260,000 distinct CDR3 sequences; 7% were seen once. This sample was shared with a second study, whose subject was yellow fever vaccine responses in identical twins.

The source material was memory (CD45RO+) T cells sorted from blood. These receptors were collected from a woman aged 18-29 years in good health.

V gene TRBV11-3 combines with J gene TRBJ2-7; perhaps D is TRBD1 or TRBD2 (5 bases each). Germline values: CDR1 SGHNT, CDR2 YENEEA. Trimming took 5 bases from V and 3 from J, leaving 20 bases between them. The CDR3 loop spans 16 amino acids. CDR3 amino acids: CASSTPSGPKSYEQYF. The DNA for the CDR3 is TGTGCCAGCAGCACCCCGTCGGGACCCAAAAGCTACGAGCAGTACTTC.

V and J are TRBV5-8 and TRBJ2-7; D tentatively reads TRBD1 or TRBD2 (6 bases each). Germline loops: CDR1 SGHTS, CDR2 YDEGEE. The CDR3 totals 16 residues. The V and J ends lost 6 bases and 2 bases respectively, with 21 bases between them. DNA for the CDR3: TGTGCCAGCACCCAAAGGGGGGCTAGCGCTGCCTACGAGCAGTACTTC. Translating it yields CASTQRGASAAYEQYF.

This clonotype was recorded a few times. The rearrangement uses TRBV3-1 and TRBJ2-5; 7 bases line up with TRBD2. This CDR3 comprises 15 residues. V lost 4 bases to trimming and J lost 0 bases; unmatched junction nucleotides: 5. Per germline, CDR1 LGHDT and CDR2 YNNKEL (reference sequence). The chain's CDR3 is CASSLLAANQETQYF. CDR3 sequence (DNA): TGTGCCAGCAGCCTTCTAGCGGCGAACCAAGAGACCCAGTACTTC.

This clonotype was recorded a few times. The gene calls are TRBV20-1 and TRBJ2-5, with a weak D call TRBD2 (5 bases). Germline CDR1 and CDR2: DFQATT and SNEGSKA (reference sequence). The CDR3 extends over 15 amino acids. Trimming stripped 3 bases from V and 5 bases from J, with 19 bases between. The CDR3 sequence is CSASPGIGVSETQYF. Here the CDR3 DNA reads TGCAGTGCTAGTCCCGGGATTGGGGTTAGTGAGACCCAGTACTTC.

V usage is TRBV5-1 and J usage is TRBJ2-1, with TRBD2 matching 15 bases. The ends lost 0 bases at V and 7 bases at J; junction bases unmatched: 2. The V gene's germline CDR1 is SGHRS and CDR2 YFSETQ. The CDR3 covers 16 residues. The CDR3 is CASSLGTSGGVNEQFF. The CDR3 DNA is TGCGCCAGCAGCTTGGGGACTAGCGGGGGGGTAAATGAGCAGTTCTTC.

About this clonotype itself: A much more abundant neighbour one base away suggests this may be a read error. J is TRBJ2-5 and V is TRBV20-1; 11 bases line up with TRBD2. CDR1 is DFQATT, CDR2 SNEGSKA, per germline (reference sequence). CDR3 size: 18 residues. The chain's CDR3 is CCAREPTSGILGLETQYF. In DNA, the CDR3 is TGCTGTGCTAGAGAACCGACTAGCGGGATCCTTGGGTTGGAGACCCAGTACTTC.

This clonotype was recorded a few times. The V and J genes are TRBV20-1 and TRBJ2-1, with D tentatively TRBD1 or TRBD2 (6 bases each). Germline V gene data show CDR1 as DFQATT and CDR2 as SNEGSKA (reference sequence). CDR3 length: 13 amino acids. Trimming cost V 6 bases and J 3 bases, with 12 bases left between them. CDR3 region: CSAGGRGYNEQFF. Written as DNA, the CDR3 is TGCAGTGCCGGGGGCAGGGGCTACAATGAGCAGTTCTTC.

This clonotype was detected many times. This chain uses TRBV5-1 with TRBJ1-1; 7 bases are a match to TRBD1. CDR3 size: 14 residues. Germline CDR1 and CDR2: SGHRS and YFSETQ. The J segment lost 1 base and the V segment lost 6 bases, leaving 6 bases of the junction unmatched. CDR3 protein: CASTGQDPNTEAFF. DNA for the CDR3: TGCGCCAGCACCGGACAGGACCCGAACACTGAAGCTTTCTTT.

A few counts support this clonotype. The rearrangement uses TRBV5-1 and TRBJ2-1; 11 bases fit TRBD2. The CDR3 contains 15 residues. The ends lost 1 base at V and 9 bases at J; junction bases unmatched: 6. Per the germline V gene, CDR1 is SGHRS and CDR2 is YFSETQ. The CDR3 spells CASSLSSGGAGEQFF. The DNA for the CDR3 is TGCGCCAGCAGCTTGAGTAGCGGGGGGGCTGGTGAGCAGTTCTTC.

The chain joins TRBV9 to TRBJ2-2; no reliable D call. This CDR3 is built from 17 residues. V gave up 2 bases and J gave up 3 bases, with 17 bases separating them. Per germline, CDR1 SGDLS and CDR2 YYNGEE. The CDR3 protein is CASSVMLTHGDTGELFF. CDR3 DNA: TGTGCCAGCAGCGTGATGTTGACCCATGGGGACACCGGGGAGCTGTTTTTT.

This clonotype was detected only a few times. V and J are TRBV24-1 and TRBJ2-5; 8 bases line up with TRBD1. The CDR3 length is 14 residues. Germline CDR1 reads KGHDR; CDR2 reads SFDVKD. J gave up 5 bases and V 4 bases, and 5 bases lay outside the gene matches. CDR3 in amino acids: CATSDKQGAETQYF. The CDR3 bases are TGTGCCACCAGTGACAAGCAGGGGGCTGAGACCCAGTACTTC.

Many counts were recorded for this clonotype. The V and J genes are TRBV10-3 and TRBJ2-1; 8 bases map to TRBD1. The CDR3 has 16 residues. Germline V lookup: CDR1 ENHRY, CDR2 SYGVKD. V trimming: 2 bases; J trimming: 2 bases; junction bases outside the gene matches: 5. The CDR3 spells CAISETTGVPYNEQFF. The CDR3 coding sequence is TGTGCCATCAGTGAGACGACAGGGGTTCCCTACAATGAGCAGTTCTTC.

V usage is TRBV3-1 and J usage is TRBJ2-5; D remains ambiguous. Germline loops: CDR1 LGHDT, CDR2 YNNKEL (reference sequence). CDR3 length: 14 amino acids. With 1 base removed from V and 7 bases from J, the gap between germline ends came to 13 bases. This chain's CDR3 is CASSQGHGAGTQYF. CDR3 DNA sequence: TGTGCCAGCAGCCAAGGACACGGTGCAGGGACCCAGTACTTC.

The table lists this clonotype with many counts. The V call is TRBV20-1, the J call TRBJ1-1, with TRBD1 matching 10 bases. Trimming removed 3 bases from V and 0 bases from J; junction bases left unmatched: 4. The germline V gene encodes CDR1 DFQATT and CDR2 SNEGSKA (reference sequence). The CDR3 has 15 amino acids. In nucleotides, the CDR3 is TGCAGTGCTAGTGCGGGACAGGGGATGAACACTGAAGCTTTCTTT. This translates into CSASAGQGMNTEAFF.

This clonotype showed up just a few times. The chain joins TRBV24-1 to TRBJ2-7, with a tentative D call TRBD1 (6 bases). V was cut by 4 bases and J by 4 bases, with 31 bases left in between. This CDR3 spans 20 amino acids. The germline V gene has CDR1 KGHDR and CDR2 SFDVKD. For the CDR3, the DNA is TGTGCCACCAGTGAGCTTCCCCTTAGGGGGATTGGGGACACCCTGTACGAGCAGTACGTC. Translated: CATSELPLRGIGDTLYEQYV.

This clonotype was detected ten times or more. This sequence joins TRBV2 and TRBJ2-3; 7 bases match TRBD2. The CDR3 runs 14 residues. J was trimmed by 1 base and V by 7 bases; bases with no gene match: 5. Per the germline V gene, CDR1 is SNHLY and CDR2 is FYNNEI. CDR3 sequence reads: CASNTLAGTDTQYF. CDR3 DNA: TGTGCCAGCAATACGCTAGCGGGCACAGATACGCAGTATTTT.

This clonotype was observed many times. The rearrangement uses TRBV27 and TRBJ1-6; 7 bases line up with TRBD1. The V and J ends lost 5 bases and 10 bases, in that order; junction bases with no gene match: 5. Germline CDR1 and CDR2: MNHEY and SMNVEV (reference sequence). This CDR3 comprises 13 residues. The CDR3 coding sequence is TGTGCCAGCAGTGCCCAGGGGGGCTCACCCCTCCACTTT. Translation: CASSAQGGSPLHF.

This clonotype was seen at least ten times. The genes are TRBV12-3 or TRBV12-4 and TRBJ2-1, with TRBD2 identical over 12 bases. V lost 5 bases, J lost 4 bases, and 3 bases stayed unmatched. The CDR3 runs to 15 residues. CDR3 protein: CASSPSGGAYNEQFF. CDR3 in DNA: TGTGCCAGCAGTCCTAGCGGGGGGGCTTACAATGAGCAGTTCTTC.